This is a list of T cell receptor beta chains from one sample in a study of blood T cell repertoires in COVID-19. Clones were sequenced by immunoSEQ multiplex PCR, and TCRdb holds only the in-frame ones, with some missing. The sample shows 300,000 or so clones, roughly 90% of them seen only once. The material sequenced was PBMCs or T cells enriched from blood (not recorded which). Receptors originate from a woman aged 25 to 39 who had recovered from COVID-19. CDR3s include the opening cysteine and the closing phenylalanine or tryptophan. D genes are given only for firm matches. Rows give clone size only sometimes, using once, few, many, or a class for an expanded clone.

j_gene	v_gene	abundance	d_gene	CDR3aa	CDR3nt
TRBJ2-1	TRBV6-1	NA	TRBD1	CASSEVAGTGDEQFF	TGTGCCAGCAGTGAAGTAGCAGGGACAGGGGATGAGCAGTTCTTC
TRBJ2-7	TRBV10-3	once	NA	CAISDSGSSYEQYF	TGTGCCATCAGCGACTCCGGGAGCTCCTACGAGCAGTACTTC
TRBJ1-3	TRBV3-1/TRBV3-2	once	NA	CASSQAQQGRNTIYF	TGTGCCAGCAGCCAAGCCCAGCAGGGGAGAAACACCATATATTTT
TRBJ2-1	TRBV5-6	NA	NA	CASSLGTSNEQFF	TGTGCCAGCAGCCTTGGGACAAGCAATGAGCAGTTCTTC
TRBJ1-3	TRBV24-1	NA	TRBD1	CATSGDRYSGNTIYF	TGTGCCACCAGTGGGGACAGATACTCTGGAAACACCATATATTTT
TRBJ1-1	TRBV19	few	TRBD1	CASTPRQGVVNTEAFF	TGTGCCAGTACCCCTAGACAGGGGGTTGTGAACACTGAAGCTTTCTTT
TRBJ1-1	TRBV6-5	NA	NA	CASSYSPGVPEAFF	TGTGCCAGCAGTTACTCCCCCGGGGTGCCGGAAGCTTTCTTT
TRBJ1-1	TRBV6-5	NA	TRBD1	CATQQGPEAFF	TGTGCCACCCAACAGGGGCCTGAAGCTTTCTTT
TRBJ2-6	TRBV18	NA	NA	CASSPPTFPITGANVLTF	TGTGCCAGCTCACCACCGACATTCCCGATAACTGGGGCCAACGTCCTGACTTTC
TRBJ2-2	TRBV2	once	NA	CASSEGLYTGELFF	TGTGCCAGCAGTGAAGGGCTCTACACCGGGGAGCTGTTTTTT
TRBJ2-6	TRBV5-5	once	TRBD1	CASSFGGGQGVFSGANVLTF	TGTGCCAGCAGCTTTGGCGGAGGACAGGGGGTTTTCTCTGGGGCCAACGTCCTGACTTTC
TRBJ1-2	TRBV5-6	once	NA	CASSLWSLGHYGYTF	TGTGCCAGCAGCTTGTGGTCCTTGGGCCACTATGGCTACACCTTC
TRBJ1-3	TRBV13	NA	TRBD1	CASSLDRGPGNTIYF	TGTGCCAGCAGCTTAGACAGGGGGCCCGGAAACACCATATATTTT
TRBJ1-2	TRBV10-3	NA	TRBD1	CAISETGGGYGYTF	TGTGCCATCAGTGAGACAGGGGGAGGCTATGGCTACACCTTC
TRBJ1-1	TRBV9	NA	NA	CASSVVERWNTEAFF	TGTGCCAGCAGCGTAGTTGAGCGGTGGAACACTGAAGCTTTCTTT
TRBJ1-1	TRBV27	NA	NA	CASSRTRNTEAFF	TGTGCCAGCAGTCGGACAAGGAACACTGAAGCTTTCTTT
TRBJ1-4	TRBV21-1	once	NA	CASSSRGRGEKLFF	TGTGCCAGTTCGTCCAGGGGGCGGGGTGAAAAACTGTTTTTT
TRBJ2-3	TRBV4-1	once	NA	CASSHRLYPAADTDTQYF	TGCGCCAGCAGCCACCGACTATACCCCGCTGCCGACACAGATACGCAGTATTTT
TRBJ2-7	TRBV19	NA	NA	CASSILRGAEQYF	TGTGCCAGTAGTATACTCAGGGGGGCCGAGCAGTACTTC
TRBJ1-1	TRBV19	NA	TRBD1	CASSIGGQGTEAFF	TGTGCCAGTAGTATAGGGGGACAGGGAACCGAAGCTTTCTTT
TRBJ2-7	TRBV5-1	NA	NA	CASSLEARKSVEQYF	TGCGCCAGCAGCTTGGAAGCCAGGAAGTCGGTCGAGCAGTACTTC
TRBJ2-1	TRBV7-2	NA	TRBD2	CASSLVSGGGNEQFF	TGTGCCAGCAGCTTAGTTAGCGGGGGAGGCAATGAGCAGTTCTTC
TRBJ1-2	TRBV28	few	NA	CASSLASSGVPFYGYTF	TGTGCCAGCAGTTTGGCGTCGTCAGGGGTTCCTTTCTATGGCTACACCTTC
TRBJ2-3	TRBV7-9	NA	TRBD2	CASSLGVVGLRTDTQYF	TGTGCCAGCAGCCTCGGGGTGGTGGGACTACGCACAGATACGCAGTATTTT
TRBJ1-5	TRBV28	NA	NA	CASSLYVRKSQHF	TGTGCCAGCAGTTTATATGTGAGGAAGTCCCAGCATTTT
TRBJ2-4	TRBV6-2/TRBV6-3	NA	TRBD1	CASSYSRGGPKNIQYF	TGTGCCAGCAGTTACTCGAGAGGGGGCCCTAAAAACATTCAGTACTTC
TRBJ2-3	TRBV29-1	NA	NA	CSVARGTQYF	TGCAGCGTTGCCCGCGGTACGCAGTATTTT
TRBJ2-7	TRBV5-8	NA	TRBD1	CASSLARAGGRSYSYEQYF	TGTGCCAGCAGCTTGGCCAGGGCAGGGGGTCGATCTTACTCCTACGAGCAGTACTTC
TRBJ1-3	TRBV24-1	NA	NA	CATKRSRDSNTIYF	TGTGCCACCAAGCGAAGCAGGGACTCGAACACCATATATTTT
TRBJ1-1	TRBV15	NA	NA	CATSRQRMNTEAFF	TGTGCCACCAGCAGACAGCGAATGAACACTGAAGCTTTCTTT
TRBJ2-3	TRBV27	NA	NA	CASSPDRPTDTQYF	TGTGCCAGCAGTCCGGACAGACCCACAGATACGCAGTATTTT
TRBJ2-4	TRBV5-8	NA	NA	CASSLALADEAKNIQYF	TGTGCCAGCAGCTTGGCCCTTGCGGATGAGGCCAAAAACATTCAGTACTTC